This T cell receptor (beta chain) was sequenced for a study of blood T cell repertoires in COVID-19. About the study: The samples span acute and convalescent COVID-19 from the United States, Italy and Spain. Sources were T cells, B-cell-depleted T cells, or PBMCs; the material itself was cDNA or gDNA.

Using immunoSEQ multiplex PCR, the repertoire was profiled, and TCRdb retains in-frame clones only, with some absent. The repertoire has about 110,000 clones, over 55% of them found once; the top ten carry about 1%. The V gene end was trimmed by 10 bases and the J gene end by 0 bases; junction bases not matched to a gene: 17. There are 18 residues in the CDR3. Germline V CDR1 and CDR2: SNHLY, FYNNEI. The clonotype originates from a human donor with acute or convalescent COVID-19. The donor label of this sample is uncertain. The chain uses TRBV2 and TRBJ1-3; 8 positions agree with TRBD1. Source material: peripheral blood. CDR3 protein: CATGGSTGVTFSGNTIYF. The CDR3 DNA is TGTGCCACCGGAGGATCGACAGGGGTTACCTTCTCTGGAAACACCATATATTTT.